This T cell receptor (beta chain) was sequenced during a study of blood T cell repertoires in COVID-19. At the level of the study: Italy, Spain and the United States were the sources of the convalescent and acute COVID-19 samples. The analysed material was cDNA or gDNA that came from T cells, B-cell-depleted T cells, or PBMCs.

The CDR3 is 15 amino acids. Per the germline V gene, CDR1 is ENHRY and CDR2 is SYGVKD. After removal of 3 bases from V and 6 bases from J, the junction contained 10 bases not matched to a gene. Method: immunoSEQ multiplex PCR; TCRdb's copy keeps in-frame clones and lacks some. Of roughly 250,000 clones in the sample, approximately 85% were seen once. The V call is TRBV10-3, the J call TRBJ1-2, with 7 bases matching TRBD1. Sequenced: peripheral blood. This receptor was obtained from a human donor with COVID-19, enrolled during active disease. The donor label of this sample is uncertain. In DNA form, the CDR3 reads TGTGCCATCAGTGATACCACCCGGGACAGAAATGGCTACACCTTC. Its translation is CAISDTTRDRNGYTF.